This record covers a single T cell receptor beta chain. This sample stems from a study of T cells in tuberculosis. Study-level information: Sequenced TCRs come from CD1B-GMM tetramer-binding T cells.

Trimming shortened V by 0 bases and J by 4 bases, and 12 bases separated the two germline ends. This CDR3 comprises 15 residues. CDR1 and CDR2 (germline): MNHEY, SMNVEV (reference sequence). Sequencing used immunoSEQ multiplex PCR; TCRdb keeps in-frame clones, though not all of them. The table records tens of thousands of clones, around 96% of them present only once. The sequence derives from a donor between 10 and 35 years old with latent tuberculosis or without tuberculosis infection. Sequenced: PBMCs. This chain connects TRBV27 to TRBJ2-5; D gene ambiguous. CDR3 protein: CASSLSFSVGETQYF. CDR3 nucleotide sequence: TGTGCCAGCAGTTTATCGTTCAGCGTCGGAGAGACCCAGTACTTC.